Listed here are 21 T cell receptor beta chains from one sample, sequenced in a study of blood T cells in healthy people across ages. The use of a sample-barcoded 5' primer and a J-beta primer mix characterized a second PCR of about 7 to 12 cycles. Via MiXCR, TCRdb re-called the 5' RACE reads, giving one row per CDR3 protein. The table shows about 640,000 distinct CDR3 sequences, with 45% to 65% occurring only once. Source material: blood. The source of these receptors is a man in his sixties in good health.

This clonotype has more than one count but fewer than ten. The rearrangement joins TRBV4-2 to TRBJ2-7; 13 bases match TRBD2. The end of the DNA is better explained by TRBJ2-5, so the J call may be wrong. CDR1 is LGHNA and CDR2 is YNFKEQ in the germline V gene. This CDR3 has 17 residues. For the CDR3, the DNA is TGTGCCAGCAGCCTTTGGACTAGCGGGGGACAGGGGGAGACCCAGTACTTC. This gives the protein CASSLWTSGGQGETQYF.

The chain joins TRBV29-1 to TRBJ2-1; the D gene could be TRBD1 or TRBD2 (6 bases each). V was trimmed by 4 bases and J by 9 bases, leaving 13 bases between them. Germline assignment: CDR1 SQVTM and CDR2 ANQGSEA. CDR3 length: 12 amino acids. The CDR3: CSVVPGGGEQFF. The CDR3 DNA sequence: TGCAGCGTTGTCCCCGGGGGCGGTGAGCAGTTCTTC.

This clonotype was seen a few times. The CDR3: CAIRGDGRDTDTQYF. The CDR3 nucleotides read TGTGCCATCAGAGGGGATGGGCGGGACACAGATACGCAGTATTTT. The chain uses TRBV10-3 and TRBJ2-3; perhaps TRBD2 as D (6 bases). With 6 bases removed from V and 2 bases from J, the gap between germline ends came to 15 bases. CDR1 and CDR2 from the germline V gene are ENHRY and SYGVKD. The CDR3 is 15 residues long.

The CDR3 bases are TGCGCCAGCAGTTTGAGGACAGGGGTGTTAGTTGGGGAAAACATTCAGTACTTC. Translating gives CASSLRTGVLVGENIQYF. This sequence joins TRBV5-1 and TRBJ2-4; TRBD1 matches 9 bases. The ends lost 5 bases at V and 5 bases at J; junction bases unmatched: 17. CDR3 length: 18 amino acids. CDR1 SGHRS and CDR2 YFSETQ come from the germline V gene.

The chain employs TRBV20-1 and TRBJ2-5, with TRBD2 identical over 9 bases. The CDR3 sequence is 12 residues long. From germline, CDR1 is DFQATT and CDR2 SNEGSKA (reference sequence). V was pared by 6 bases and J by 3 bases, with 2 bases of the junction left unmatched. For the CDR3, the DNA is TGCAGTGCGGCGGGGGGGAAAGAGACCCAGTACTTC. Translating gives CSAAGGKETQYF.

V gene TRBV6-1 combines with J gene TRBJ2-7; D could derive from TRBD1 or TRBD2 (5 bases each). The J call may be incorrect, as the DNA end agrees better with TRBJ2-1. The CDR3 extends over 19 amino acids. CDR1 is MNHNS and CDR2 is SASEGT in the germline V gene. In nucleotides, the CDR3 is TGTGCCAGCAGTGAAGCCCTTAGAGGGGATGGCTACCTGTTCGATGAGCAGTTCTTC. It yields the protein CASSEALRGDGYLFDEQFF.

The V gene is TRBV20-1, the J gene TRBJ2-1; 8 bases align to TRBD1. The V and J ends lost 1 base and 5 bases, in that order; junction bases with no gene match: 4. CDR3 size: 14 residues. Germline CDR1 and CDR2: DFQATT and SNEGSKA (reference sequence). CDR3: CSARAPTGDNEQFF. The CDR3 DNA reads as TGCAGTGCTAGAGCCCCGACAGGGGACAATGAGCAGTTCTTC.

This clonotype was detected many times. Its ends do not fully match the called genes, so a read error is possible. The V call is TRBV12-3 or TRBV12-4, the J call TRBJ2-5; D uncertain. The CDR3 runs 11 residues. CDR3 DNA: TGCGCCAGCAGCCCAGGAGAGACCCAGTACTTC. Its protein is CASSPGETQYF.

The chain has TRBV20-1 and TRBJ2-1, with TRBD2 as a possible D gene (6 bases). V lost 1 base and J 2 bases, leaving 12 bases between the germline ends. The CDR3 has 15 amino acids. Germline values: CDR1 DFQATT, CDR2 SNEGSKA (reference sequence). DNA of the CDR3: TGCAGTGCTAGAGGGGATAGCGGTGCCTACAATGAGCAGTTCTTC. Residues: CSARGDSGAYNEQFF.

This clonotype has just a few counts. The chain carries TRBV5-1 and TRBJ2-5, with TRBD2 matching 7 bases. The CDR3 has 14 residues. V shed 4 bases and J 5 bases; nucleotides not matched to a gene: 8. Germline CDR1 SGHRS, CDR2 YFSETQ. The CDR3 bases are TGCGCCAGCAGCCCGGGACTACTCCCGGAGACCCAGTACTTC. Protein product: CASSPGLLPETQYF.

CDR3 DNA: TGTGCCAGCAGTTATCCCCCGTGGCCTTCAACTAATGAAAAACTGTTTTTT. This translates into CASSYPPWPSTNEKLFF. The rearrangement joins TRBV6-5 to TRBJ1-4; no clear D gene. The germline gives CDR1 MNHEY, CDR2 SVGAGI. V dropped 3 bases and J dropped 0 bases, with 14 bases sitting between them. CDR3 length: 17 amino acids.

The V gene is TRBV6-1, the J gene TRBJ2-5; D may correspond to TRBD1 or TRBD2 (5 bases each). The CDR3 is 13 residues long. Trimming removed 8 bases from V and 2 bases from J, with 12 bases in between. CDR1 is MNHNS and CDR2 is SASEGT in the germline V gene. The DNA of the CDR3 is TGTGCCAGCGGAACGGGGCGACAAGAGACCCAGTACTTC. As protein: CASGTGRQETQYF.

V and J are TRBV6-5 and TRBJ1-6, with D unresolved. The V gene's germline CDR1 is MNHEY and CDR2 SVGAGI. The CDR3 runs to 15 residues. The V end was cut by 0 bases, the J end by 7 bases, with 10 bases between. The DNA of the CDR3 is TGTGCCAGCAGTTACTCGCGGAGAGACAATTCACCCCTCCACTTT. It specifies CASSYSRRDNSPLHF.

This clonotype came up a few times. The CDR3 here is CASSLSPYNEQFF. The DNA of the CDR3 is TGCGCCAGCAGCCTTAGCCCTTACAATGAGCAGTTCTTC. V and J are TRBV5-1 and TRBJ2-1, with no clear D. CDR3 length equals 13 residues. CDR1 is SGHRS, CDR2 YFSETQ, per germline. Trimming removed 4 bases from V and 4 bases from J, with 9 bases in between.

J is TRBJ2-4 and V is TRBV6-5; D perhaps matches TRBD1 (6 bases). Germline V gives CDR1 MNHEY, CDR2 SVGAGI. V lost 6 bases to trimming and J lost 4 bases, with 19 bases between them. This CDR3 spans 16 amino acids. The CDR3 nucleotides are TGTGCCAGCAGCTCCGGTTTCGGACAGAGAAAAAACATTCAGTACTTC. Its protein is CASSSGFGQRKNIQYF.

The chain joins TRBV9 to TRBJ2-1, with 9 bases that match TRBD1. V lost 6 bases, J lost 4 bases, and 11 bases stayed unmatched. This CDR3 region has 16 residues. Germline V CDR1 and CDR2: SGDLS, YYNGEE. CDR3 bases: TGTGCCAGCAACCCTGCCGGGACAGGGCAATACAATGAGCAGTTCTTC. This codes for CASNPAGTGQYNEQFF.

The CDR3 sequence is CASTPGTDSYEQYF. CDR3 nucleotide sequence: TGTGCCAGCACCCCCGGGACAGACTCCTACGAGCAGTACTTC. The V gene is TRBV28, the J gene TRBJ2-7; 7 bases agree with TRBD1. Germline-derived CDR1 and CDR2 are MDHEN and SYDVKM. The ends lost 7 bases at V and 0 bases at J; junction bases unmatched: 6. CDR3 size: 14 residues.

There are a few counts of this clonotype. The chain links TRBV2 to TRBJ1-4; 7 bases match TRBD1. V lost 5 bases, J lost 7 bases, and 10 bases stayed unmatched. CDR1 and CDR2 from the germline V gene are SNHLY and FYNNEI. The CDR3 extends over 15 amino acids. CDR3 sequence reads: CASSINSGGGEKLFF. CDR3 coding DNA: TGTGCCAGCAGTATAAACTCAGGGGGGGGTGAAAAACTGTTTTTT.

The V gene is TRBV6-6, the J gene TRBJ1-5, with 7 nucleotides matching TRBD1. The trim removed 2 bases at V and 1 base at J, leaving 8 bases unmatched. The CDR3 has 17 amino acids. Germline assignment: CDR1 MNHNY and CDR2 SVGAGI (reference sequence). The CDR3 loop is CASSYARDRASNQPQHF. For the CDR3, the DNA is TGTGCCAGCAGTTACGCCCGCGACAGGGCCAGCAATCAGCCCCAGCATTTT.

V and J are TRBV14 and TRBJ2-3; 8 bases line up with TRBD1. CDR1 is SGHDN, CDR2 FVKESK, per germline. The junction had 8 bases not matched to a gene; V was cut back by 0 bases and J by 6 bases. The CDR3 is 16 amino acids. The CDR3 DNA is TGTGCCAGCAGCCAAGATGCAGACAGGGGAAGCGATACGCAGTATTTT. It specifies CASSQDADRGSDTQYF. The full variable domain, rest sourced from reference TRBV14 and TRBJ2-3, is EAGVTQFPSHSVIEKGQTVTLRCDPISGHDNLYWYRRVMGKEIKFLLHFVKESKQDESGMPNNRFLAERTGGTYSTLKVQPAELEDSGVYFCASSQDADRGSDTQYFGPGTRLTVL.

This clonotype has just a few counts. This sequence joins TRBV29-1 and TRBJ2-5; no firm D call. Germline CDR1 reads SQVTM; CDR2 reads ANQGSEA. The CDR3 length is 14 residues. V lost 6 bases and J 5 bases, leaving 19 bases between the germline ends. CDR3 sequence: CSVDRVNDGETQYF. CDR3 nucleotide sequence: TGCAGCGTGGATCGGGTCAATGATGGGGAGACCCAGTACTTC.